The 26 T cell receptor beta chains reported below all come from one sample, sequenced in a study of technical replicates of blood from a few donors. Here immunoSEQ multiplex PCR was the method, and the copy in TCRdb shows in-frame clones only, minus some. This table holds some 48,000 clones, about 94% found once. Material for sequencing was PBMCs. All receptors come from a human donor in good health. Some clones in this sample may be carry-over from other donors' samples.

The chain combines TRBV4-3 with TRBJ1-6; no reliable D call. With 0 bases removed from V and 9 bases from J, the gap between germline ends came to 15 bases. CDR3 length: 16 residues. The germline CDR1 and CDR2 sequences are LGHNA and YSLEER. CDR3 in amino acids: CASSQESGEASSPLHF. CDR3 sequence (DNA): TGCGCCAGCAGCCAAGAGTCCGGGGAGGCTAGTTCACCCCTCCACTTT.

The chain couples TRBV21-1 to TRBJ2-7; the table's D call of TRBD2 was not tested on the DNA. TRBV21-1 is a documented pseudogene. The CDR3 loop spans 15 amino acids. Written as DNA, the CDR3 is TGTGCCAGCACCCTCCGGCGGGCCAGCTCCTACGAGCAGTACTTC. The encoded protein is CASTLRRASSYEQYF.

The chain couples TRBV30 to TRBJ2-5; tentatively, D is TRBD1 (5 bases). This CDR3 region has 15 residues. V was trimmed by 4 bases and J by 4 bases, leaving 19 bases between them. CDR1 and CDR2 (germline): GTSNPN, SVGIG (reference sequence). CDR3 DNA sequence: TGTGCCTGGACCCCGGCCAGGCAGGGTGGAGAGACCCAGTACTTC. The encoded protein is CAWTPARQGGETQYF.

This chain joins TRBV4-1 and TRBJ1-2; D unclear. Germline V gene lookup returns CDR1 MGHRA and CDR2 YSYEKL. The CDR3 has 16 amino acids. V gave up 4 bases and J gave up 3 bases, with 18 bases separating them. CDR3 sequence: CASSLAERGTHYGYTF. The CDR3 DNA sequence: TGCGCCAGCAGCCTTGCCGAGCGGGGTACCCACTATGGCTACACCTTC.

The chain carries TRBV2 and TRBJ1-2, with a weak D call TRBD1 (6 bases). The CDR3 is made up of 14 amino acids. Trimming took off 8 bases at V and 4 bases at J, with 17 bases between the two ends. Germline-derived CDR1 and CDR2 are SNHLY and FYNNEI. CDR3 sequence: CASGGEAGTYGYTF. The CDR3 region has the DNA TGTGCCAGCGGGGGCGAGGCAGGCACCTATGGCTACACCTTC.

This chain uses TRBV5-4 with TRBJ2-3; 10 bases fit TRBD2. This CDR3 region has 15 residues. V shed 4 bases and J 2 bases; nucleotides not matched to a gene: 4. Germline V gene lookup returns CDR1 SGHNT and CDR2 YYREEE (reference sequence). The CDR3 is CASSVLAGATDTQYF. DNA of the CDR3: TGTGCCAGCAGCGTCCTAGCGGGAGCCACAGATACGCAGTATTTT.

The chain has TRBV21-1 and TRBJ1-5; the table's TRBD1 call for D was not verified on the DNA. TRBV21-1 is shown as a pseudogene. This CDR3 region has 16 residues. The CDR3 spells CASSKERGFGNQPQHF. CDR3 bases: TGTGCCAGCAGCAAAGAAAGGGGTTTCGGCAATCAGCCCCAGCATTTT.

The chain joins TRBV19 to TRBJ2-5; D possibly corresponds to TRBD1 (6 bases). The CDR3 is 14 residues long. The V gene lost 7 bases and the J gene lost 2 bases, with 14 bases spanning the gap. CDR1 and CDR2 from the germline V gene are LNHDA and SQIVND (reference sequence). The CDR3 region has the DNA TGTGCCAGTAATGACAGGCCCGCACAAGAGACCCAGTACTTC. It encodes CASNDRPAQETQYF.

This chain connects TRBV5-4 to TRBJ1-5; D not resolved. The germline V gene has CDR1 SGHNT and CDR2 YYREEE (reference sequence). The ends were cut back, 1 base at V and 7 bases at J, with 6 bases in the middle. The CDR3 runs 12 residues. The CDR3 DNA sequence: TGTGCCAGCAGCTTGTTCGGGCAGCCCCAGCATTTT. Translated: CASSLFGQPQHF.

This clone was recorded a few times. V and J are TRBV5-6 and TRBJ1-2; D remains ambiguous. V was clipped by 3 bases and J by 9 bases, with 9 bases between them. The CDR3 totals 11 residues. Germline CDR1 is SGHDT and CDR2 is YYEEEE. The CDR3 coding sequence is TGTGCCAGCAGCTACAGCAGGAGCTACACCTTC. Residues: CASSYSRSYTF.

This sequence joins TRBV7-8 and TRBJ2-1, with 11 positions matching TRBD2. This CDR3 has 15 amino acids. V was clipped by 5 bases and J by 6 bases; unmatched bases: 6. The germline CDR1 and CDR2 sequences are SGHVS and FQNEAQ. The CDR3 protein is CASSPGLAVFNEQFF. Written as DNA, the CDR3 is TGTGCCAGCAGCCCGGGACTAGCGGTTTTCAATGAGCAGTTCTTC.

In regard to this clone: Its ends do not fully match the called genes, so a read error is possible. The J gene is TRBJ2-2, the V gene TRBV4-3, with 9 bases lining up with TRBD2. This CDR3 has 17 residues. The V gene's germline CDR1 is LGHNA and CDR2 YSLEER. The CDR3, as DNA: TGCGCCAGCAGCCAAGGACTGAGCGGGGGGAACTCCGGGGAGCTGTTTTTT. It specifies CASSQGLSGGNSGELFF.

V is TRBV4-3 and J is TRBJ2-6, with a possible D match to TRBD1 (5 bases). V was pared by 0 bases and J by 4 bases, with 22 bases between. CDR1 and CDR2 from the germline V gene are LGHNA and YSLEER. The CDR3 length is 20 residues. For the CDR3, the DNA is TGCGCCAGCAGCCAAGAACCCCCTTTTGCAGGGTCGTCCGGGGCCAACGTCCTGACTTTC. Translated: CASSQEPPFAGSSGANVLTF.

The rearrangement uses TRBV4-3 and TRBJ2-1, with 11 nucleotides matching TRBD2. Trimming at V came to 1 base and at J to 4 bases, leaving 3 bases not matched to a gene. The CDR3 totals 16 residues. Germline assignment: CDR1 LGHNA and CDR2 YSLEER. The CDR3 DNA is TGCGCCAGCAGCCAAGGAACTAGCGGGGGATACAATGAGCAGTTCTTC. It encodes CASSQGTSGGYNEQFF.

The chain joins TRBV27 to TRBJ2-7; 10 bases are a match to TRBD2. J lost 3 bases, V lost 6 bases, and 5 bases had no gene match. From germline, CDR1 is MNHEY and CDR2 SMNVEV (reference sequence). The CDR3 extends over 14 amino acids. DNA for the CDR3: TGTGCCAGCAGGCTAGCGGGAGAGGTCTACGAGCAGTACTTC. Protein sequence: CASRLAGEVYEQYF.

The chain joins TRBV7-2 to TRBJ2-7; D unclear. Trimming stripped 1 base from V and 3 bases from J, with 19 bases between. Germline V gives CDR1 SGHTA, CDR2 FQGNSA. The length of the CDR3 is 17 residues. CDR3 DNA sequence: TGTGCCAGCAGCTTAGAATTCCCAGCACGCGGATTCTACGAGCAGTACTTC. It encodes CASSLEFPARGFYEQYF.

The chain couples TRBV2 to TRBJ2-5; 9 nucleotides match TRBD2. Germline CDR1 SNHLY, CDR2 FYNNEI. There are 15 residues in the CDR3. V shed 3 bases, J shed 1 base, and the junction held 3 bases outside the gene matches. CDR3 sequence: CASSDWRGGQETQYF. The CDR3 coding sequence is TGTGCCAGCAGTGATTGGCGGGGGGGCCAAGAGACCCAGTACTTC.

V usage is TRBV18 and J usage is TRBJ1-3; 7 bases fit TRBD1. CDR3 length: 19 residues. V dropped 1 base and J dropped 0; count of bases not matched to a gene: 12. The V gene's germline CDR1 is KGHSH and CDR2 LQKENI. The CDR3 DNA follows: TGTGCCAGCTCACCACATACCCCGGGACAGACACCCTCTGGAAACACCATATATTTT. Translating it yields CASSPHTPGQTPSGNTIYF.

This chain uses TRBV30 with TRBJ2-7; weak D call: TRBD2 (5 bases). There are 11 residues in the CDR3. From germline, CDR1 is GTSNPN and CDR2 SVGIG (reference sequence). Trimming shortened V by 2 bases and J by 4 bases, and 6 bases separated the two germline ends. The CDR3, as DNA: TGTGCCTGGAGTCCGGGGTACGAGCAGTACTTC. Translating gives CAWSPGYEQYF.

This rearrangement joins TRBV6-5 to TRBJ2-1; 11 nucleotides match TRBD2. This CDR3 contains 14 residues. CDR1 and CDR2 (germline): MNHEY, SVGAGI. With V trimmed by 4 bases and J by 5 bases, 1 base remained unmatched. CDR3 DNA sequence: TGTGCCAGCAGTTTACTAGCGGGGGACAATGAGCAGTTCTTC. It specifies CASSLLAGDNEQFF.

The rearrangement joins TRBV2 to TRBJ1-1; no reliable D call. Trimming shortened V by 4 bases and J by 8 bases, and 14 bases separated the two germline ends. The V gene's germline CDR1 is SNHLY and CDR2 FYNNEI. The CDR3 extends over 13 amino acids. The CDR3 sequence: CASSGIVIVEAFF. CDR3 DNA: TGTGCCAGCAGTGGCATAGTAATAGTCGAAGCTTTCTTT. Complete variable domain (other parts from reference TRBV2 and TRBJ1-1): EPEVTQTPSHQVTQMGQEVILRCVPISNHLYFYWYRQILGQKVEFLVSFYNNEISEKSEIFDDQFSVERPDGSNFTLKIRSTKLEDSAMYFCASSGIVIVEAFFGQGTRLTVV.

J is TRBJ1-6 and V is TRBV5-1; possible D gene TRBD1, 5 bases. The ends were cut back, 5 bases at V and 9 bases at J, with 18 bases in the middle. Per germline, CDR1 SGHRS and CDR2 YFSETQ. The CDR3 has 15 residues. Here the CDR3 DNA reads TGCGCCAGCAGACGGGACCTCGGCGGGATTTCACCCCTCCACTTT. Translation gives CASRRDLGGISPLHF. The whole variable domain, remainder taken from reference TRBV5-1 and TRBJ1-6, is KAGVTQTPRYLIKTRGQQVTLSCSPISGHRSVSWYQQTPGQGLQFLFEYFSETQRNKGNFPGRFSGRQFSNSRSEMNVSTLELGDSALYLCASRRDLGGISPLHFGNGTRLTVT.

The J gene is TRBJ2-3, the V gene TRBV11-1; D perhaps matches TRBD2 (6 bases). The ends were cut back, 10 bases at V and 2 bases at J, with 22 bases in the middle. CDR1 is SGHAT and CDR2 is FQDESV in the germline V gene (reference sequence). The CDR3 covers 16 residues. The CDR3 region is CATTKGRAGNTDTQYF. CDR3 coding DNA: TGTGCCACCACAAAGGGGCGAGCGGGTAACACAGATACGCAGTATTTT.

This sequence joins TRBV5-4 and TRBJ2-3; the match to TRBD2 covers 9 bases. The CDR3 is 14 amino acids. In germline, CDR1 is SGHNT, CDR2 YYREEE (reference sequence). V lost 5 bases and J lost 2; bases outside the gene matches: 3. The CDR3 protein is CASRGTSFTDTQYF. The CDR3 DNA is TGTGCCAGCAGGGGGACTAGCTTCACAGATACGCAGTATTTT.

The chain recombines TRBV7-9 with TRBJ1-1, with D unresolved. The CDR3 loop spans 12 amino acids. The V end lost 5 bases, the J end lost 0 bases, and 4 bases lay between the germline ends. Germline loops: CDR1 SEHNR, CDR2 FQNEAQ (reference sequence). The CDR3 region is CASSQLNTEAFF. In DNA form, the CDR3 reads TGTGCCAGCAGCCAATTGAACACTGAAGCTTTCTTT.

J is TRBJ2-3 and V is TRBV2; weak D call: TRBD1 (5 bases). The CDR3 is made up of 12 amino acids. Trimming removed 11 bases at V and 2 bases at J, with 11 bases between. Germline lookup yields CDR1 SNHLY and CDR2 FYNNEI. CDR3 DNA sequence: TGTGCCGACAAGACAGCCACAGATACGCAGTATTTT. This gives the protein CADKTATDTQYF.